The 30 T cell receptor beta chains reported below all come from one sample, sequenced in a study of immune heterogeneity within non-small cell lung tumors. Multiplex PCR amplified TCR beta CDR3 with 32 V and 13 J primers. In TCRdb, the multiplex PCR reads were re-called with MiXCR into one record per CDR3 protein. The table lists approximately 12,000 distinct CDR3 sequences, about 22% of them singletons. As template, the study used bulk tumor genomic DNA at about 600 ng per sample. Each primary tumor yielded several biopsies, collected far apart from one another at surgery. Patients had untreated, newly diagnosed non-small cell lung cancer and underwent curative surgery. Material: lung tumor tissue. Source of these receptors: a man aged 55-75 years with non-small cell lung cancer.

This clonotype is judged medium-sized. DNA for the CDR3: TGTGCCAGCAGTTACTCCGGGACAGGGGGTTACGAGCAGTACTTC. It yields the protein CASSYSGTGGYEQYF. V is TRBV6-2 or TRBV6-3 and J is TRBJ2-7; 11 bases are shared with TRBD1. The CDR3 is 15 residues long. Germline CDR1 is MNHEY and CDR2 is SVGEGT. V dropped 0 bases and J dropped 4; count of bases not matched to a gene: 2.

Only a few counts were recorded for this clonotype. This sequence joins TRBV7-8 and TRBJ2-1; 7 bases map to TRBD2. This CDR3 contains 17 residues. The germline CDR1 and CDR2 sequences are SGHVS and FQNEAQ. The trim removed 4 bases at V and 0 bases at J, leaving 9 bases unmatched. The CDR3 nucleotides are TGTGCCAGCAGCTCCAGCCCTGGCGGGAGCTCCTACAATGAGCAGTTCTTC. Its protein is CASSSSPGGSSYNEQFF.

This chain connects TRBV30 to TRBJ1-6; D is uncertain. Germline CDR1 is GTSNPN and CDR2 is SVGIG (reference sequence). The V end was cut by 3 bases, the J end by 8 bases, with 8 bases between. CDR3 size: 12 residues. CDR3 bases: TGTGCCTGGAGACCCCTTTATTCACCCCTCCACTTT. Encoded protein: CAWRPLYSPLHF.

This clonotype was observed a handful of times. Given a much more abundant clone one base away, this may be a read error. The CDR3: CASSATSQPNNEQFF. CDR3 DNA: TGTGCCAGCAGCGCGACGTCCCAGCCTAACAATGAGCAGTTCTTC. The chain employs TRBV9 and TRBJ2-1; D is ambiguous. The V end was cut by 3 bases, the J end by 5 bases, with 15 bases between. The CDR3 consists of 15 residues. CDR1 and CDR2 (germline): SGDLS, YYNGEE.

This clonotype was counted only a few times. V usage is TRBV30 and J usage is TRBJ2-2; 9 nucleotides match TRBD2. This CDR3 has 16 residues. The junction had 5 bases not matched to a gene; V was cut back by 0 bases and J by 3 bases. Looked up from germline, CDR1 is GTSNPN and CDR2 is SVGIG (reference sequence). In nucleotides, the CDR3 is TGTGCCTGGAGTGTACCGGTAGCGGGAGACACCGGGGAGCTGTTTTTT. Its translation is CAWSVPVAGDTGELFF.

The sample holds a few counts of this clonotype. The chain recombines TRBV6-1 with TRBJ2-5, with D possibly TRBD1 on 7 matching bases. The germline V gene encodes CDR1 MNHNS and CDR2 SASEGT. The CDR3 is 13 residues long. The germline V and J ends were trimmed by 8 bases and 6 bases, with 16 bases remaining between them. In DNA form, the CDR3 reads TGTGCCAGCGAAAGGACAGGACTAAAGACCCAGTACTTC. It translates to CASERTGLKTQYF.

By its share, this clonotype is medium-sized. The CDR3 region has the DNA TGTGCCAGTAGCAGACTAGCGGGAGGGTCCGGGGAGCTGTTTTTT. It specifies CASSRLAGGSGELFF. The chain carries TRBV19 and TRBJ2-2; TRBD2 aligns across 14 bases. The CDR3 contains 15 residues. Looked up from germline, CDR1 is LNHDA and CDR2 is SQIVND (reference sequence). J lost 6 bases, V lost 6 bases, and 3 bases had no gene match.

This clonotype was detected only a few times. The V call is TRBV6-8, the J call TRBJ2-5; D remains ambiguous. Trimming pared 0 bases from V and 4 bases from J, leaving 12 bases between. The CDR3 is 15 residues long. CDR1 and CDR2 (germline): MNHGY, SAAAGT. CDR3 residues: CASSYSNPSRETQYF. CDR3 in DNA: TGTGCCAGCAGTTACTCGAATCCCTCAAGAGAGACCCAGTACTTC.

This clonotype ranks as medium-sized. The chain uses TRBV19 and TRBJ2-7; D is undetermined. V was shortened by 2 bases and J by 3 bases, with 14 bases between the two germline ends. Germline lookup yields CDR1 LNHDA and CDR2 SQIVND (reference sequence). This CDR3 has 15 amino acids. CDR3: CASSISRNPSYEQYF. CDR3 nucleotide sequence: TGTGCCAGTAGTATATCCAGGAACCCCAGCTACGAGCAGTACTTC.

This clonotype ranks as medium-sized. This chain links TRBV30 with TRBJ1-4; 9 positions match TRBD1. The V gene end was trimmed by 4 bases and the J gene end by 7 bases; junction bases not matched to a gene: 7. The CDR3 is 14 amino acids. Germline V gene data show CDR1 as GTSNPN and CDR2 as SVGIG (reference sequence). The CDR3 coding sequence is TGTGCCTGGACCCACAGGGGGCGCCCTGAAAAACTGTTTTTT. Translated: CAWTHRGRPEKLFF.

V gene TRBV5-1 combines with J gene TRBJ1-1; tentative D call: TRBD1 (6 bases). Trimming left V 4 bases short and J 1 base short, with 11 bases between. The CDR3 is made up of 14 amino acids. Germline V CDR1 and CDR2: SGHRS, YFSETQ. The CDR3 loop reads CASSPQGTNTEAFF. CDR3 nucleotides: TGCGCCAGCAGCCCACAGGGTACGAACACTGAAGCTTTCTTT.

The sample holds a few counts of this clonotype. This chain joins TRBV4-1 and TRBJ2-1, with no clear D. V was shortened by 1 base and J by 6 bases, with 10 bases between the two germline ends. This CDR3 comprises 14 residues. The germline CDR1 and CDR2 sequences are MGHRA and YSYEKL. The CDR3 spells CASSQVGLGNEQFF. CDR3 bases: TGCGCCAGCAGCCAAGTCGGCCTGGGCAATGAGCAGTTCTTC.

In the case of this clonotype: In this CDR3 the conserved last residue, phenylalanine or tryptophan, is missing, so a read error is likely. DNA for the CDR3: TGTGCCAGTAGTATGGCGGCGGGAGGGAACAATGAGCAGTTCTGC. Its protein product is CASSMAAGGNNEQFC. The genes are TRBV19 and TRBJ2-1, with 9 bases fitting TRBD2. The germline V gene encodes CDR1 LNHDA and CDR2 SQIVND (reference sequence). This CDR3 is built from 15 residues. With 3 bases clipped from V and 5 bases from J, the junction kept 5 bases outside the gene matches.

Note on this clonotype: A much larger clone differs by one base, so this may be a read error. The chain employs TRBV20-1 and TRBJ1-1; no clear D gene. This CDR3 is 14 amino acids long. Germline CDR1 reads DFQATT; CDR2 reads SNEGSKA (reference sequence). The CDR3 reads CSARDPGPGTESFF. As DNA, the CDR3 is TGCAGTGCTAGAGATCCAGGTCCTGGCACTGAATCTTTCTTT.

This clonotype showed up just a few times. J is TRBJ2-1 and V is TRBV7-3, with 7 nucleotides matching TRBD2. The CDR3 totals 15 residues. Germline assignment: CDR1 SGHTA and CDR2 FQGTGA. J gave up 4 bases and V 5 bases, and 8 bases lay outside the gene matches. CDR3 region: CASSPGSGIYNEQFF. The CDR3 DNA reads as TGTGCCAGCAGCCCAGGGAGCGGGATATACAATGAGCAGTTCTTC.

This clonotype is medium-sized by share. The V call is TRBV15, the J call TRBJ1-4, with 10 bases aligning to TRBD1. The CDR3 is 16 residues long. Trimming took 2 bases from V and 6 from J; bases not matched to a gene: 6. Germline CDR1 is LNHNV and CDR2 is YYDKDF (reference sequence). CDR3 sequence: CATSRSPGTGDEKLFF. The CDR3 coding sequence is TGTGCCACCAGCAGATCCCCGGGGACAGGGGATGAAAAACTGTTTTTT.

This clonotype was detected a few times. The CDR3: CASSPGQGSIGELFF. CDR3 nucleotide sequence: TGTGCCAGCAGCCCGGGTCAGGGGTCCATCGGGGAGCTGTTTTTT. The chain combines TRBV11-3 with TRBJ2-2, with D tentatively TRBD1 (6 bases). CDR1 SGHNT and CDR2 YENEEA come from the germline V gene. This CDR3 contains 15 residues. V lost 5 bases to trimming and J lost 7 bases, with 17 bases between them.

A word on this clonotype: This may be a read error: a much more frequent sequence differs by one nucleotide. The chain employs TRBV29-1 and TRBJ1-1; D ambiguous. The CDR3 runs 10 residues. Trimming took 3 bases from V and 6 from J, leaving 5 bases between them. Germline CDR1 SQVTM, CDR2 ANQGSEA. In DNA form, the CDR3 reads TGCAGCGTTGACGGCGCTGAAGCTTTCTTT. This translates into CSVDGAEAFF. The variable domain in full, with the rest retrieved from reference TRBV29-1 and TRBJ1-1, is SAVISQKPSRDICQRGTSLTIQCQVDSQVTMMFWYRQQPGQSLTLIATANQGSEATYESGFVIDKFPISRPNLTFSTLTVSNMSPEDSSIYLCSVDGAEAFFGQGTRLTVV.

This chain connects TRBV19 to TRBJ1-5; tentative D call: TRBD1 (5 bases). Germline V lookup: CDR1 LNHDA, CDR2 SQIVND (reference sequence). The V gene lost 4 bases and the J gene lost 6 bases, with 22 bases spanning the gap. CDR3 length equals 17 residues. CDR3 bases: TGTGCCAGTAGTAAACGAAGCGGGAGACGGGGCAGTCAGCCCCAGCATTTT. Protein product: CASSKRSGRRGSQPQHF.

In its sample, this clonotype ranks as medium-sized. As DNA, the CDR3 is TGTGCCAGCAGTTACTCGGAACACTCACCAGGGGAGAACACCATATATTTT. Residues: CASSYSEHSPGENTIYF. The rearrangement links TRBV6-2 or TRBV6-3 to TRBJ1-3; possible D gene TRBD1, 6 bases. There are 17 residues in the CDR3. Between the trimmed V and J ends, which lost 0 bases and 7 bases, there was a span of 19 bases. Germline CDR1 is MNHEY and CDR2 is SVGEGT.

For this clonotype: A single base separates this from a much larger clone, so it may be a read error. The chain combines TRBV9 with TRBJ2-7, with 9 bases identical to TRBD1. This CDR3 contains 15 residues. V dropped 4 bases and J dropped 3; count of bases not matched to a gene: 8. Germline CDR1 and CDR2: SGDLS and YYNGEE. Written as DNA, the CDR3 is TGTGCCAGCAGCTACCCGGACAGGGGTGGCTACGAGCAGTACTTC. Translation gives CASSYPDRGGYEQYF.

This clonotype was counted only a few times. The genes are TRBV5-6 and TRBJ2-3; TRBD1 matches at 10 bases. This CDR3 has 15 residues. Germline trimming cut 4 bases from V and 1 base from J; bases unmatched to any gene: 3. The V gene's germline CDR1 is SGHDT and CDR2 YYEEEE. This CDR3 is CASSLGTGGTDTQYF. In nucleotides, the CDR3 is TGTGCCAGCAGCCTTGGGACAGGGGGCACAGATACGCAGTATTTT. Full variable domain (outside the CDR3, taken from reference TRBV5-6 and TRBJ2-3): DAGVTQSPTHLIKTRGQQVTLRCSPKSGHDTVSWYQQALGQGPQFIFQYYEEEERQRGNFPDRFSGHQFPNYSSELNVNALLLGDSALYLCASSLGTGGTDTQYFGPGTRLTVL.

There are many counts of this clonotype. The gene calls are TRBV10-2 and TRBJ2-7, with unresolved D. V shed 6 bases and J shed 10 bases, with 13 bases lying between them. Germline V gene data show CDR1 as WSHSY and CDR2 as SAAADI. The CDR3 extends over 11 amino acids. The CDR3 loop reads CASSQTTTQYF. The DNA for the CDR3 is TGCGCCAGCAGCCAGACAACCACCCAGTACTTC.

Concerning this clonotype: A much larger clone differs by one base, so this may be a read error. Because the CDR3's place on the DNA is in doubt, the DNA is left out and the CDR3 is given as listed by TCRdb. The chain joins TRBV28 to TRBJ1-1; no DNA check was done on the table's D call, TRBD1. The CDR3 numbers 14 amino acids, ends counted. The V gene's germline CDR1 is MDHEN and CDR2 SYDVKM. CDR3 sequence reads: CASSFGVGTGEALF.

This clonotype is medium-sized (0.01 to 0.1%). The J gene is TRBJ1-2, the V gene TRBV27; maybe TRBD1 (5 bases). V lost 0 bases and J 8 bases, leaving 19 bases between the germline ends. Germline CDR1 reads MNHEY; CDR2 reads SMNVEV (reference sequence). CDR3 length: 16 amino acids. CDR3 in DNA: TGTGCCAGCAGTTTATCCTTCTCGGGGGTAGGCTACGGCTACACCTTC. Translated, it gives CASSLSFSGVGYGYTF.

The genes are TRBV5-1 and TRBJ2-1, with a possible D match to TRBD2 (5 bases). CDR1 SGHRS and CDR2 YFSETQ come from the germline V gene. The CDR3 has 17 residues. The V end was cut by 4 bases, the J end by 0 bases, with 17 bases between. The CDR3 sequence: CASSPSRSGSSYNEQFF. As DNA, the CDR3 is TGCGCCAGCAGCCCCTCACGGTCGGGAAGCTCCTACAATGAGCAGTTCTTC.

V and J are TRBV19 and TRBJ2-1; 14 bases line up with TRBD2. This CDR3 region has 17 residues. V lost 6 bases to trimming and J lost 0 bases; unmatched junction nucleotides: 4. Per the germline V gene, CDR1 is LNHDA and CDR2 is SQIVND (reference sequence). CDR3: CASRAGLAGGSYNEQFF. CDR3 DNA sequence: TGTGCCAGTAGGGCAGGACTAGCGGGGGGCTCCTACAATGAGCAGTTCTTC.

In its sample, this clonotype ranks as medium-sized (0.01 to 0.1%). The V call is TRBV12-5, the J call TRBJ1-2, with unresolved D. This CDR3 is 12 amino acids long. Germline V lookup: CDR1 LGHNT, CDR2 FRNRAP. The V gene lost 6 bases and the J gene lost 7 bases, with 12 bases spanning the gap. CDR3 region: CASGVKPGGYTF. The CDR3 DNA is TGTGCTAGTGGCGTGAAGCCCGGTGGCTACACCTTC. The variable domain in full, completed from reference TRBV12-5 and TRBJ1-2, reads DARVTQTPRHKVTEMGQEVTMRCQPILGHNTVFWYRQTMMQGLELLAYFRNRAPLDDSGMPKDRFSAEMPDATLATLKIQPSEPRDSAVYFCASGVKPGGYTFGSGTRLTVV.

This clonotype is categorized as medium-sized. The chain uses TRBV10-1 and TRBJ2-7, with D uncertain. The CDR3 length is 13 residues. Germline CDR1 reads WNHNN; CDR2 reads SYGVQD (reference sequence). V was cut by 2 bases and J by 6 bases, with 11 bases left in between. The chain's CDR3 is CASSETGGFEQYF. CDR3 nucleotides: TGCGCCAGCAGTGAGACTGGCGGCTTCGAGCAGTACTTC.

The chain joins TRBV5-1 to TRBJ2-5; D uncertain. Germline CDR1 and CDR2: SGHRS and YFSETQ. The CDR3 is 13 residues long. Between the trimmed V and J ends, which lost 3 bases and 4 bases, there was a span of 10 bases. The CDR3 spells CASSSGLGETQYF. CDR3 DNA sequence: TGCGCCAGCAGCTCCGGTTTGGGAGAGACCCAGTACTTC.